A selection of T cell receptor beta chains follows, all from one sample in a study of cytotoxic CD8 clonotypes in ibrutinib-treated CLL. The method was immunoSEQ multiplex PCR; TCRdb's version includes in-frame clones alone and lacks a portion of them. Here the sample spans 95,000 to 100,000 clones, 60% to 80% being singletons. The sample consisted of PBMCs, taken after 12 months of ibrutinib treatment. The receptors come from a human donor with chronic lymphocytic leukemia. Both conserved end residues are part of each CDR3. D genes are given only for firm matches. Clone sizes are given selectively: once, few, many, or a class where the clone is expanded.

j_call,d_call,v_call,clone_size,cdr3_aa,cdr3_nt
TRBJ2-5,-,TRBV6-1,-,CASSFSPLETQYF,TGTGCCAGCAGTTTTTCTCCTTTAGAGACCCAGTACTTC
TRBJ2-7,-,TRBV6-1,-,CASSVTETYEQYF,TGTGCCAGCAGTGTGACAGAGACCTACGAGCAGTACTTC
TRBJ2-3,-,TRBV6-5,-,CASRRDSLYTDTQYF,TGTGCCAGCAGGAGGGACTCATTATACACAGATACGCAGTATTTT
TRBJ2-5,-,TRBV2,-,CASSEGEQETQYF,TGTGCCAGCAGTGAGGGTGAGCAAGAGACCCAGTACTTC
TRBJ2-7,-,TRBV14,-,CASSSWAGSTYEQYF,TGTGCCAGCTCGAGCTGGGCAGGGTCTACCTACGAGCAGTACTTC
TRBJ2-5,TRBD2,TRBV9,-,CASSQGTSGQETQYF,TGTGCCAGCAGCCAAGGGACTAGCGGACAAGAGACCCAGTACTTC
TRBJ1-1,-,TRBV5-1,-,CASSLEPQGLNTEAFF,TGCGCCAGCAGCTTGGAACCCCAGGGGCTGAACACTGAAGCTTTCTTT
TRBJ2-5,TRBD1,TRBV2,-,CASSEQGQGRETQYF,TGTGCCAGCAGTGAACAAGGACAGGGTAGGGAGACCCAGTACTTC
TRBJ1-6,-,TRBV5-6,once,CASSSSGWQGSSYNSPLHF,TGTGCCAGCAGCTCCTCCGGGTGGCAGGGGAGCTCCTATAATTCACCCCTCCACTTT
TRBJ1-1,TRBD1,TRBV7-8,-,CASSAHPGQGNTEAFF,TGTGCCAGCAGCGCCCATCCGGGACAGGGGAACACTGAAGCTTTCTTT
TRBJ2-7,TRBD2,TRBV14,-,CASSQVGGGPAQYF,TGTGCCAGCAGCCAAGTCGGGGGGGGGCCCGCGCAGTACTTC
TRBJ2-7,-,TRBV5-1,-,CASSPEPSYEQYF,TGCGCCAGCAGCCCAGAGCCCTCCTACGAGCAGTACTTC
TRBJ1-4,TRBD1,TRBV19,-,CATWDRTQALFF,TGTGCCACCTGGGACAGAACCCAGGCGCTGTTTTTT
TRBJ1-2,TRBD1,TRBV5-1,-,CASGDRGWDGNYGYTF,TGCGCCAGCGGCGACAGGGGATGGGACGGTAACTATGGCTACACCTTC
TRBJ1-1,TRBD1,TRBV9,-,CASSRDRVPNTEAFF,TGTGCCAGCAGCCGGGACAGGGTGCCCAACACTGAAGCTTTCTTT
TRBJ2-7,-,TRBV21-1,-,CASSSPPRGYSYEQYF,TGTGCCAGCAGCTCCCCGCCCAGAGGGTACAGTTACGAGCAGTACTTC
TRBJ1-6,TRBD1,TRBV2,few,CASQGAASYNSPLHF,TGTGCCAGCCAGGGGGCTGCCTCCTATAATTCACCCCTCCACTTT
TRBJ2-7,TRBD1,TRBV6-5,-,CASSFRPGTGNEQYF,TGTGCCAGCAGTTTCCGTCCCGGGACAGGGAACGAGCAGTACTTC
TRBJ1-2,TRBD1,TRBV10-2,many,CASSELQGGYTF,TGCGCCAGCAGTGAGCTACAGGGGGGCTACACCTTC
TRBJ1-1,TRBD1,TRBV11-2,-,CASSPQGFLEAFF,TGTGCCAGCAGCCCACAGGGGTTCCTAGAAGCTTTCTTT
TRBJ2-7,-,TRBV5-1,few,CASSRGDSKTYEQYF,TGCGCCAGCAGCCGGGGGGACAGTAAAACCTACGAGCAGTACTTC
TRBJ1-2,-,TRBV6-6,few,CASSSIDYGYTF,TGTGCCAGCAGTTCGATAGACTATGGCTACACCTTC
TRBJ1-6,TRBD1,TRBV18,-,CASSKTGSSYNSPLHF,TGTGCCAGCTCGAAGACAGGGAGCTCCTATAATTCACCCCTCCACTTT
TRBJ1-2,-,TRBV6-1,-,CASSVTDNYGYTF,TGTGCCAGCAGTGTTACAGATAACTATGGCTACACCTTC
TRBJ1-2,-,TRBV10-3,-,CAISESIWSGGSGYTF,TGTGCCATCAGTGAGTCGATTTGGTCCGGGGGCAGTGGCTACACCTTC
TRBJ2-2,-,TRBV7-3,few,CASSWDVGELFF,TGTGCCAGCAGCTGGGACGTAGGGGAGCTGTTTTTT
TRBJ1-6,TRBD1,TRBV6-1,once,CASRSGQENNSPLHF,TGTGCCAGCAGAAGCGGACAGGAGAATAATTCACCCCTCCACTTT
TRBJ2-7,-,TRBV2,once,CASSSTAGHEQYF,TGTGCCAGCTCTTCGACAGCTGGTCACGAGCAGTACTTC
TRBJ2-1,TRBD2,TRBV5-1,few,CASLASGGAENNEQFF,TGCGCCAGCTTGGCTAGCGGGGGGGCCGAGAACAATGAGCAGTTCTTC
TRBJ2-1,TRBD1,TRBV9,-,CASSVTGVAFNEQFF,TGTGCCAGCAGCGTAACAGGGGTAGCTTTCAATGAGCAGTTCTTC